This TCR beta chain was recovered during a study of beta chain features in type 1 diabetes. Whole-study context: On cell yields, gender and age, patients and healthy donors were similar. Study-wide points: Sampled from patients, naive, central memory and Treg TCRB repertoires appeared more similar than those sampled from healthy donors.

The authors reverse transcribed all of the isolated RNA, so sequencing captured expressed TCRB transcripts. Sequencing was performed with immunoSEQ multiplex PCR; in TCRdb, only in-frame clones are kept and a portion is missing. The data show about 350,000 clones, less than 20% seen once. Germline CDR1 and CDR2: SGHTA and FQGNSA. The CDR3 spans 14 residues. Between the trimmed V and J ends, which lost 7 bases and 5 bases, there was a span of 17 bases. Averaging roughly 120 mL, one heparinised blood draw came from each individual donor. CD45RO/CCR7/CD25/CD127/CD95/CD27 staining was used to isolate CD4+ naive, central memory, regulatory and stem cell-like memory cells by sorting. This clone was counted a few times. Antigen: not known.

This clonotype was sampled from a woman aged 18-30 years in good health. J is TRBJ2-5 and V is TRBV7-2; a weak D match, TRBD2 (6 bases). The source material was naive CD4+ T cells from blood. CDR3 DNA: TGTGCCAGCACTACGGAGGAGGGATCGGAGACCCAGTACTTC. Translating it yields CASTTEEGSETQYF.